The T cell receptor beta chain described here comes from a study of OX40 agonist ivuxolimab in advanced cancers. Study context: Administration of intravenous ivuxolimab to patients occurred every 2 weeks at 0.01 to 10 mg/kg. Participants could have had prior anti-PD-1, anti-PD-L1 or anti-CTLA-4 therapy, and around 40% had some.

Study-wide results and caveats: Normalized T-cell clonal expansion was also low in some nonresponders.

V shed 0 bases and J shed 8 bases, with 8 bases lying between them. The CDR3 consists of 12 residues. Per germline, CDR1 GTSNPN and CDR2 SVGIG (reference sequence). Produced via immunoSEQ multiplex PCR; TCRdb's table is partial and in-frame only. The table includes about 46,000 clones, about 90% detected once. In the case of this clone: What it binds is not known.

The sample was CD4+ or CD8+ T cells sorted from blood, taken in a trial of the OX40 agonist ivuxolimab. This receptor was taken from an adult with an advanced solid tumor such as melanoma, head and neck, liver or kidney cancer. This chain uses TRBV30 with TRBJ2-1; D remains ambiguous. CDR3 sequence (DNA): TGTGCCTGGAGTGTTAGTCGCTATGAGCAGTTCTTC. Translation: CAWSVSRYEQFF.